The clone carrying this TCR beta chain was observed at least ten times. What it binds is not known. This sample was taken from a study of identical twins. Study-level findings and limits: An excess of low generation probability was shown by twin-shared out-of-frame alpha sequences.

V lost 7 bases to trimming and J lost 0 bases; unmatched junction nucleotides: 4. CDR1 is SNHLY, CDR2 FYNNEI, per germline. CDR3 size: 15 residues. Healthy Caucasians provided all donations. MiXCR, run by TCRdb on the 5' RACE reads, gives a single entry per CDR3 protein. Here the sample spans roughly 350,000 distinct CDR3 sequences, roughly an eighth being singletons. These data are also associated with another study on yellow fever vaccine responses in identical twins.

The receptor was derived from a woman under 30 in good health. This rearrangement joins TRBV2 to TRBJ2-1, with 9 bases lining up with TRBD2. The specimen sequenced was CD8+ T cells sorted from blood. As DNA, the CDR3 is TGTGCCAGCACCCCTAGCGGGATCTCCTACAATGAGCAGTTCTTC. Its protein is CASTPSGISYNEQFF.